This T cell receptor beta chain was recovered during a study of human CD8 memory T cell subsets. Study results and caveats: Similarly high diversity was seen in stem-like memory and precursor exhausted T cells, but not in effector memory cells.

Concerning this clonotype itself: Its target is not known.

The CDR3 length is 20 residues. Germline V gene lookup returns CDR1 MGHRA and CDR2 YSYEKL. Making the TCR beta libraries relied on UMI-labeled 5' RACE. TCRdb re-called the 5' RACE reads; every CDR3 protein appears as one record, without DNA. The sample table includes 4,000 or so distinct CDR3 sequences. The chain is built from TRBV4-1 and TRBJ1-3. This receptor was obtained from a human donor in good health. Sequencing was done on a sample of CD8+ effector memory T cells (TEM) sorted from PBMCs. Indicated subset: effector memory CD8 T cells, CCR7- CD45RO+ CD95+. Here the CDR3 reads CASSRLIGGGGPDSGNTIYF.